A selection of T cell receptor beta chains follows, all from one sample in a study of circulating and synovial CD4+ cells in juvenile arthritis. Sequencing used immunoSEQ multiplex PCR; TCRdb keeps in-frame clones, though not all of them. Of about 32,000 clones in the sample, around 96% were seen once. The sample was CD4+ T cells from blood. Source of these receptors: a human donor with juvenile idiopathic arthritis. Each CDR3 is given with its conserved first and last residue. Fields, in order: clone size, V gene, CDR3 protein. Part of the rows lack a size; the others show once, few, many or a class for expanded clones.

abundance: -
v_gene: TRBV9
CDR3aa: CASSDQLAGYEQFF

abundance: -
v_gene: TRBV4-2
CDR3aa: CASSQDGTSSAGELFF

abundance: once
v_gene: TRBV19
CDR3aa: CASSPSLDRQGQPQHF

abundance: -
v_gene: TRBV6-6
CDR3aa: CASSPRDSYRETQYF

abundance: -
v_gene: TRBV2
CDR3aa: CASYRGRVEKLFF

abundance: -
v_gene: TRBV29-1
CDR3aa: CSVRRSGGETQYF

abundance: -
v_gene: TRBV2
CDR3aa: CASSVRGGRNTGELFF

abundance: -
v_gene: TRBV6-1
CDR3aa: CASSDGGTRYEQYF

abundance: -
v_gene: TRBV5-6
CDR3aa: CASSPGLAVKNIQYF

abundance: -
v_gene: TRBV11-3
CDR3aa: CASSPPGRGGPDTQYF